This T cell receptor (beta chain) was documented in a study of glioma-infiltrating T cells listed by TCRdb under 2016. Background for the entire study: Glioma tissue, non-neoplastic brain tissue and matched peripheral blood mononuclear cells were used as sources from which TCR alpha- and beta-chain repertoires were sequenced. Each tissue-infiltrating repertoire was compared with the same patient's peripheral blood repertoire to measure divergence between tissue and blood T-cell populations. The paired cohort comprised three low-grade glioma patients, 7 or 8 primary glioblastoma patients and three non-glioma patients contributing non-neoplastic brain tissue. What the authors observed across the whole study: Group comparisons rested on small numbers: three non-neoplastic, three low-grade glioma and fewer than 10 glioblastoma patients. Very few CDR3 sequences were found to be shared between tissue and blood, and this scarcity was attributed to high CDR3 diversity and limited sampling. VJ-independent divergence between tissue and blood was lower than expected in non-neoplastic patients but higher than expected in all gliomas, particularly low-grade gliomas.

Points on this clonotype: Its antigen remains undetermined. The record has no base qualities; no much larger clone is one base away.

TCR alpha and beta CDR3 regions were amplified with the iRepertoire nested amplicon-rescue multiplex PCR (arm-PCR) platform from RNA. For one-step reverse transcription and amplification, roughly 90-450 ng of tissue mRNA or PBMC total RNA was used as input. Following bead purification, Illumina adapters were added by a secondary multiplex PCR, and the libraries were gel-purified between 200 and 400 bp. The libraries contained internal 6-nucleotide barcodes that were used for demultiplexing. Sequencing of libraries was performed on an Illumina MiSeq with 2x220 or 2x250 nucleotide paired-end reads. In the source study's methods: Paired reads were merged using FLASH 1.2.11 and aligned with BWA-MEM to the GRCh37 human genome, and TRA and TRB reads were then extracted. V and J assignment used an IMGT-derived reference of cassette sequences and CDR3 motifs that included pseudogenes. Reads were translated in three frames, and productive CDR3s were defined by a C…FGXG motif without stop codons. Clonotypes were defined as unique combinations of V-J cassette pair and CDR3 amino acid sequence. Reads were filtered by Hamming distance, thresholded by each sample's sequence error rate in mapped regions. TCRdb itself trimmed the public reads at Q25 with fastp, ran MiXCR and retained productive beta chains. Under each unique CDR3 protein, matching rows form one entry showing the most common genes and DNA. The V and J calls follow TCRdb's processing rather than the paper's. The sample records roughly 16,000 distinct CDR3 sequences, about 62% of which are singletons. The ten biggest clones cover roughly 45% of the sample.

Counted from cysteine to phenylalanine, this CDR3 has 12 amino acids. Of the read, only the CDR3 DNA is kept; its 36 bases are in frame from base 1. The junction shows trimming of 7 bases on V and 4 bases on J, and the gene matches do not reach 4 bases of it. The germline V gene sets CDR1 to SNHLY and CDR2 to FYNNEI. The rearrangement combines TRBV2 with TRBJ2-7; TRBD1 aligns with 7 central bases. The clonotype was recovered from a human donor with low-grade glioma or glioblastoma, undergoing nonglioma brain surgery, or in good health (not recorded which). The sample taken for sequencing was glioma tissue, nonneoplastic brain tissue, or PBMCs (not recorded which). The bases read TGTGCCAGCATAGGGACAGAGTACGAGCAGTACTTC. This gives the protein CASIGTEYEQYF.